Presented here are 26 T cell receptor beta chains from one specimen sequenced in a study of blood T cells in healthy people across ages. Through a sample-barcoded 5' primer and a J-beta primer mix, a second PCR was run for 7 to 11 cycles. A single record per CDR3 protein comes from TCRdb applying MiXCR to the 5' RACE reads. The repertoire consists of roughly 800,000 distinct CDR3 sequences, with just under 25% occurring once and the leading ten covering 3.7%. The same sample was also used in a study of T cells of mothers and their children.

Material for sequencing was blood. The source is a boy aged 5-17 years in good health.

In this sample, this clonotype turned up once. The chain uses TRBV12-3 or TRBV12-4 and TRBJ2-6; 11 positions match TRBD1. The CDR3 totals 18 residues. Trimming at V came to 6 bases and at J to 4 bases, leaving 11 bases not matched to a gene. The DNA of the CDR3 is TGTGCCAGCAGGCCTACCGGGACAGGGGGAGCGGGGGCCAACGTCCTGACTTTC. Amino acid sequence: CASRPTGTGGAGANVLTF.

The CDR3: CASRPSHGQGPKYF. CDR3 coding DNA: TGTGCCAGCAGACCCAGTCATGGACAGGGGCCGAAGTACTTC. The rearrangement uses TRBV7-6 and TRBJ2-5, with 9 nucleotides matching TRBD1. CDR1 is SGHVS and CDR2 is FNYEAQ in the germline V gene. The CDR3 sequence is 14 residues long. Trimming removed 6 bases from V and 12 bases from J; junction bases left unmatched: 14.

The chain is built from TRBV29-1 and TRBJ2-5; maybe TRBD2 (5 bases). The CDR3 contains 11 residues. Trimming stripped 7 bases from V and 11 bases from J, with 17 bases between. Germline CDR1 SQVTM, CDR2 ANQGSEA. CDR3 DNA sequence: TGCAGCGCCCGGGGTGCGGGTGAGCAGTACTTC. This gives the protein CSARGAGEQYF. The variable domain in full, with the rest retrieved from reference TRBV29-1 and TRBJ2-5, is SAVISQKPSRDICQRGTSLTIQCQVDSQVTMMFWYRQQPGQSLTLIATANQGSEATYESGFVIDKFPISRPNLTFSTLTVSNMSPEDSSIYLCSARGAGEQYFGPGTRLLVL.

This clonotype appeared a few times. J is TRBJ2-1 and V is TRBV20-1, with TRBD2 identical over 12 bases. The V segment lost 7 bases and the J segment 6 bases; nucleotides outside the gene matches: 10. CDR1 is DFQATT, CDR2 SNEGSKA, per germline (reference sequence). The length of the CDR3 is 15 residues. CDR3 protein: CSGQPLAGGLNEQFF. CDR3 bases: TGCAGTGGTCAACCTCTAGCGGGGGGGCTCAATGAGCAGTTCTTC.

The chain has TRBV5-1 and TRBJ2-2; D gene unclear. The V gene lost 0 bases and the J gene lost 0 bases, with 6 bases spanning the gap. The CDR3 consists of 15 residues. The germline CDR1 and CDR2 sequences are SGHRS and YFSETQ. The CDR3 loop reads CASSLEAANTGELFF. Written as DNA, the CDR3 is TGCGCCAGCAGCTTGGAGGCAGCGAACACCGGGGAGCTGTTTTTT.

This rearrangement joins TRBV18 to TRBJ2-7; TRBD2 is a possible D gene (6 bases). Deletions cut 2 bases from V and 1 base from J, with 21 bases between. Germline CDR1 is KGHSH and CDR2 is LQKENI. The CDR3 covers 18 residues. CDR3 sequence: CASSPREERDATSYEQYF. The DNA for the CDR3 is TGTGCCAGCTCACCAAGGGAGGAAAGGGACGCTACTTCCTACGAGCAGTACTTC. Drawing the rest from reference TRBV18 and TRBJ2-7, the complete variable domain is NAGVMQNPRHLVRRRGQEARLRCSPMKGHSHVYWYRQLPEEGLKFMVYLQKENIIDESGMPKERFSAEFPKEGPSILRIQQVVRGDSAAYFCASSPREERDATSYEQYFGPGTRLTVT.

The CDR3 sequence is CASSLLRQGALGEQFF. Here the CDR3 DNA reads TGTGCCAGCAGCTTGCTCAGACAGGGGGCCTTGGGTGAGCAGTTCTTC. V and J are TRBV7-2 and TRBJ2-7, with 10 bases that match TRBD1. The end of the DNA is better explained by TRBJ2-1, so the J call may be wrong. This CDR3 has 16 residues. Germline V gene data show CDR1 as SGHTA and CDR2 as FQGNSA.

The CDR3 region is CASSLAPTLADTQYF. The CDR3 DNA follows: TGTGCCAGCAGCTTGGCCCCTACTTTAGCAGATACGCAGTATTTT. The rearrangement links TRBV7-2 to TRBJ2-3; no definite D call. CDR1 SGHTA and CDR2 FQGNSA come from the germline V gene. This CDR3 comprises 15 residues. The ends were cut back, 3 bases at V and 4 bases at J, with 14 bases in the middle. Using reference TRBV7-2 and TRBJ2-3 for the parts outside the CDR3, the full variable domain is GAGVSQSPSNKVTEKGKDVELRCDPISGHTALYWYRQSLGQGLEFLIYFQGNSAPDKSGLPSDRFSAERTGGSVSTLTIQRTQQEDSAVYLCASSLAPTLADTQYFGPGTRLTVL.

V gene TRBV21-1 combines with J gene TRBJ2-1; the tabulated D call, TRBD1, remains unverified against the DNA. The J call is uncertain, as TRBJ2-7 better fits the DNA end. TRBV21-1 is annotated as a pseudogene. This CDR3 has 15 amino acids. In nucleotides, the CDR3 is TGTGCCAGCCCCAACGTTGACAGGGGGACCTACGAGCAGTACTTC. This codes for CASPNVDRGTYEQYF.

The chain carries TRBV6-2 or TRBV6-3 and TRBJ2-5; TRBD1 might be the D (6 bases). The DNA end favors TRBJ2-7, so the J call may be wrong. This CDR3 region has 12 residues. Germline V CDR1 and CDR2: MNHEY, SVGEGT. This chain's CDR3 is CASTPDRFEQYF. The CDR3 region has the DNA TGTGCCAGCACTCCGGACAGATTCGAGCAGTACTTC.

The rearrangement links TRBV4-3 to TRBJ2-5; tentatively, D is TRBD1 (5 bases). The end of the DNA aligns better with TRBJ2-1, so the J call may be wrong. In germline, CDR1 is LGHNA, CDR2 YSLEER. The CDR3 has 15 amino acids. CDR3 amino acids: CASSQDYDSYNEQFF. In nucleotides, the CDR3 is TGCGCCAGCAGCCAAGATTACGACAGTTACAATGAGCAGTTCTTC.

The chain couples TRBV30 to TRBJ1-1, with D possibly being TRBD1 (6 bases). Germline assignment: CDR1 GTSNPN and CDR2 SVGIG (reference sequence). V was clipped by 4 bases and J by 5 bases, with 14 bases between them. The CDR3 loop spans 13 amino acids. CDR3 bases: TGTGCCTGGAAGTGGGGGGGGCGAACTGAAGCTTTCTTT. This translates into CAWKWGGRTEAFF. The full variable domain, rest sourced from reference TRBV30 and TRBJ1-1, is SQTIHQWPATLVQPVGSPLSLECTVEGTSNPNLYWYRQAAGRGLQLLFYSVGIGQISSEVPQNLSASRPQDRQFILSSKKLLLSDSGFYLCAWKWGGRTEAFFGQGTRLTVV.

This clonotype was detected only a few times. This chain joins TRBV20-1 and TRBJ2-5; D is possibly TRBD2 (6 bases). Trimming removed 6 bases from V and 5 bases from J, with 22 bases in between. The germline V gene has CDR1 DFQATT and CDR2 SNEGSKA (reference sequence). The length of the CDR3 is 15 residues. Here the CDR3 reads CSADKAGSRWETQYF. CDR3 coding DNA: TGCAGTGCCGACAAGGCGGGATCCCGGTGGGAGACCCAGTACTTC.

The chain combines TRBV20-1 with TRBJ2-5; D is ambiguous. The DNA end lines up better with TRBJ2-7; the J call may be wrong. The CDR3 has 12 amino acids. Germline V gives CDR1 DFQATT, CDR2 SNEGSKA (reference sequence). As DNA, the CDR3 is TGCAGTGCTTCAATAGACTCCTACGAGCAGTACTTC. Amino acids: CSASIDSYEQYF.

This clonotype was counted ten times or more. V and J are TRBV4-3 and TRBJ2-1; perhaps TRBD2 as D (6 bases). Between the trimmed V and J ends, which lost 0 bases and 1 base, there was a span of 13 bases. The CDR3 is 17 residues long. The germline gives CDR1 LGHNA, CDR2 YSLEER. CDR3: CASSQDRGTPSYNEQFF. In nucleotides, the CDR3 is TGCGCCAGCAGCCAAGACCGCGGGACGCCTTCCTACAATGAGCAGTTCTTC.

The V gene is TRBV28, the J gene TRBJ2-7; no reliable D call. CDR3 length: 14 residues. Germline CDR1 is MDHEN and CDR2 is SYDVKM. V shed 6 bases and J shed 2 bases, with 14 bases lying between them. CDR3 protein: CASRDLFKPYEQYF. CDR3 coding DNA: TGTGCCAGCAGGGACCTCTTTAAACCCTACGAGCAGTACTTC.

This clonotype was detected only a few times. The rearrangement links TRBV12-3 or TRBV12-4 to TRBJ1-2; perhaps TRBD1 as D (6 bases). The CDR3 consists of 15 residues. V lost 1 base to trimming and J lost 2 bases, with 11 bases between them. The CDR3 sequence is CASSLEDSKNYGYTF. For the CDR3, the DNA is TGTGCCAGCAGTTTAGAGGACAGCAAAAACTATGGCTACACCTTC.

There are a few counts of this clonotype. The V gene is TRBV18, the J gene TRBJ1-2, with unresolved D. CDR3 length equals 14 residues. Trimming left V 0 bases short and J 0 bases short, with 5 bases between. Germline V gene sequence: CDR1 KGHSH, CDR2 LQKENI. The CDR3 protein is CASSPPRPNYGYTF. For the CDR3, the DNA is TGTGCCAGCTCACCACCTCGGCCTAACTATGGCTACACCTTC. Variable domain in full (rest from reference TRBV18 and TRBJ1-2): NAGVMQNPRHLVRRRGQEARLRCSPMKGHSHVYWYRQLPEEGLKFMVYLQKENIIDESGMPKERFSAEFPKEGPSILRIQQVVRGDSAAYFCASSPPRPNYGYTFGSGTRLTVV.

The chain joins TRBV6-4 to TRBJ1-5; D uncertain. The CDR3 totals 13 residues. V was shortened by 10 bases and J by 2 bases, with 12 bases between the two germline ends. Germline V gives CDR1 MRHNA, CDR2 SNTAGT. The CDR3 DNA follows: TGTGCCACCTTGGGCGGGGGCAATCAGCCCCAGCATTTT. Translation: CATLGGGNQPQHF.

The table lists this clonotype with a few counts. In DNA, the CDR3 is TGTGCCAGCAGCCTAATCCTAGCGGGCCTCTACGAGCAGTACTTC. Protein product: CASSLILAGLYEQYF. This chain links TRBV12-3 or TRBV12-4 with TRBJ2-7, with 8 bases lining up with TRBD2. CDR3 length: 15 amino acids. V lost 6 bases to trimming and J lost 3 bases; unmatched junction nucleotides: 10.

In its sample, this clonotype was seen a few times. This sequence joins TRBV14 and TRBJ2-3, with TRBD1 matching over 9 bases. V was pared by 0 bases and J by 5 bases, with 15 bases of the junction left unmatched. Germline loops: CDR1 SGHDN, CDR2 FVKESK. This CDR3 is built from 19 residues. The CDR3 DNA follows: TGTGCCAGCAGCCAAGATGGACCCCCCGGGACAGGGAGAGGAGATACGCAGTATTTT. Translating gives CASSQDGPPGTGRGDTQYF.

The gene calls are TRBV18 and TRBJ1-4, with 9 bases identical to TRBD1. V gave up 1 base and J gave up 8 bases; unmatched junction bases: 8. Per germline, CDR1 KGHSH and CDR2 LQKENI. This CDR3 contains 16 residues. CDR3: CASSPLRTGVGEKLFF. CDR3 DNA: TGTGCCAGCTCACCACTACGGACAGGGGTCGGCGAAAAACTGTTTTTT.

Concerning this clonotype itself: At one end the junction does not follow the germline gene, possibly because of a read error. The chain uses TRBV20-1 and TRBJ2-3; 9 bases map to TRBD2. Germline V gene lookup returns CDR1 DFQATT and CDR2 SNEGSKA (reference sequence). The CDR3 extends over 15 amino acids. DNA of the CDR3: TGCGGTGCGGGGGGGGGCGGCGCTCTCATGGATACGCAGTATTTT. This codes for CGAGGGGALMDTQYF.

The sample holds a few counts of this clonotype. The chain has TRBV6-1 and TRBJ2-1; 10 bases fit TRBD2. This CDR3 is built from 19 residues. Germline assignment: CDR1 MNHNS and CDR2 SASEGT. Trimming at V came to 6 bases and at J to 1 base, leaving 15 bases not matched to a gene. The CDR3 protein is CASSSWGPSGSWSYNEQFF. CDR3 coding DNA: TGTGCCAGCAGCTCCTGGGGGCCTAGCGGGAGTTGGTCCTACAATGAGCAGTTCTTC.

The chain uses TRBV6-2 or TRBV6-3 and TRBJ1-5; D remains ambiguous. This CDR3 has 15 amino acids. V gave up 8 bases and J gave up 9 bases, with 23 bases separating them. Germline V gene data show CDR1 as MNHEY and CDR2 as SVGEGT. The CDR3, as DNA: TGTGCCAGCCGAACCAGCGACGGAGTGACTTGGCCCCAGCATTTT. This codes for CASRTSDGVTWPQHF.

This clonotype was counted at least ten times. This chain links TRBV7-9 with TRBJ2-7, with 11 bases lining up with TRBD2. The CDR3 totals 15 residues. V was clipped by 4 bases and J by 5 bases; unmatched bases: 7. Germline lookup yields CDR1 SEHNR and CDR2 FQNEAQ (reference sequence). CDR3 amino acids: CASSSLTSGTDEQYF. CDR3 DNA: TGTGCCAGCAGCTCCCTGACTAGCGGGACAGACGAGCAGTACTTC.